Given below is one T cell receptor (beta chain) in context. Its antigen remains unidentified. Trimming cost V 1 base and J 4 bases, with 13 bases left between them. The CDR3 spans 15 residues. Library preparation for TCR beta used quantitative 5'-RACE with molecular barcodes. A single record per CDR3 protein comes from TCRdb applying MiXCR to the 5' RACE reads. Among around 430,000 distinct CDR3 sequences, approximately 17% were seen once, and the ten largest hold just over 1%. This sample was taken from a study of CD8 T cells in ankylosing spondylitis. General study points: Clones that were linked to disease were CD8+ and were relatively rare in peripheral blood. Matched ankylosing spondylitis synovial fluid reportedly showed significant enrichment of disease-linked clones. Characteristic of ankylosing spondylitis blood, it appeared, was a TCR beta motif comprising fewer than 10 highly homologous variants.

This sequence originates from a male donor with ankylosing spondylitis. Sequenced input: blood, either unsorted or a sorted T cell fraction (not recorded which). The J gene is TRBJ1-1, the V gene TRBV12-3 or TRBV12-4, with TRBD1 as a possible D gene (5 bases). CDR3 in DNA: TGTGCCAGCAGTTTAGAGGCCAGGGTGGGCACTGAAGCTTTCTTT. Its protein is CASSLEARVGTEAFF.